This T cell receptor (beta chain) was found in a study of blood T cell repertoires in COVID-19 (dated by TCRdb to the early 2020s). About the study as a whole: Collaborator samples came from the United States, Italy and Spain and covered acute and convalescent phases of COVID-19. The sample metadata nearly always contained a de-identified subject ID, COVID-19 status, age in years and sex. Subjects who had been exposed to COVID-19, were actively infected with it, or had recovered from it provided the deeply sampled blood TCRbeta repertoires that made up the dataset. Where available, HLA class I and class II types were obtained from metadata supplied by the sample provider rather than from assay-based typing. The material from the prospective study consisted of cDNA or gDNA derived from T cells, B-cell-depleted T cells, or PBMCs. Samples came from the ongoing ImmuneRACE study (first 160 participants) plus 1,254 subjects from 6 global collaborators. The repertoires were made available in a free public database intended to serve as a resource for research on the immune response to SARS-CoV-2.

Overall results and qualifications from the work: The quantity of clinical and demographic metadata differed by source and by participant and was supplied without curation.

Whole blood was collected in K2EDTA tubes by collaborating institutions according to the institutions' own protocols. Collaborator samples were shipped for TCRbeta analysis as frozen whole blood, isolated PBMCs, or DNA extracted from either sample type. The immunoSEQ Assay, a bias-controlled multiplex PCR, was used to amplify TCRbeta CDR3 regions from genomic DNA. From the authors' description of their analysis: Nucleated cell counts per sample were estimated from amplification of reference gene primers within the assay. To quantify the absolute abundance of each unique TCRbeta CDR3 rearrangement, sequence reads were collapsed and filtered. For each sample, productive Simpson clonality was calculated as the square root of Simpson's diversity index over productive rearrangements. The table was pulled from immuneACCESS by TCRdb, which kept in-frame rearrangements only. Such tables lose some clones; where checked, under half of the loss comes from unresolved V genes, and the rest has no known cause. V and J calls and clone size are copied from that table; D and trimming were computed from the DNA. The sample table records some 170,000 clones; about three quarters of these occur just once. The top ten constitute 8.5% to 10% of the sample.

Concerning this clone: There is no known antigen for this receptor. Per-nucleotide qualities are absent, and no much larger clonotype sits a single base away.

The CDR3, cysteine through phenylalanine, is 16 amino acids long. Only the CDR3 region is kept as DNA, spanning 48 bases read in frame from base 1. For this chain, trimming is 4 bases at the V end and 2 bases at the J end, and the number of junction bases without a gene match is 8. Based on the germline V gene, the CDR1 and CDR2 sequences are SGHTA and FQGNSA. This sequence uses TRBV7-2 and TRBJ1-2; TRBD1 lines up with 9 middle nucleotides. Material: peripheral blood. The receptor was isolated from a woman aged 45-65 years with active or convalescent COVID-19. The sequenced DNA: TGTGCCAGCAGCTCTCAGGACAGGGGCGAAAACTATGGCTACACCTTC. It is translated as CASSSQDRGENYGYTF. Beyond the CDR3, the reference TRBV7-2 and TRBJ1-2 genes provide the residues; the full variable domain reads: GAGVSQSPSNKVTEKGKDVELRCDPISGHTALYWYRQSLGQGLEFLIYFQGNSAPDKSGLPSDRFSAERTGGSVSTLTIQRTQQEDSAVYLCASSSQDRGENYGYTFGSGTRLTVV.